The clone carrying this TCR beta chain was seen just once. V gave up 6 bases and J gave up 7 bases, with 16 bases separating them. The CDR3 length is 15 residues. Germline V gene data show CDR1 as MNHEY and CDR2 as SVGAGI. This entry comes from a study of blood T cell repertoires in COVID-19. About the study: Samples came from the United States, Italy and Spain, spanning acute and convalescent COVID-19. Nucleic acid was either cDNA or gDNA, and it came from T cells, B-cell-depleted T cells, or PBMCs.

Original processing methods: Amplification of reference gene primers provided the estimated nucleated cell counts. Sequencing used immunoSEQ multiplex PCR; TCRdb keeps in-frame clones, though not all of them. V, J and clone size reflect that table, while D and trimming were determined from the DNA. Among some 100,000 clones listed, more than 90% were seen once. This TCR came from a man aged 70-80 years with acute or convalescent COVID-19. The chain recombines TRBV6-5 with TRBJ1-6, with D perhaps matching TRBD1 (6 bases). The specimen was peripheral blood. CDR3 protein: CASSATGAMNSPLHF. In DNA form, the CDR3 reads TGTGCCAGCAGCGCGACAGGAGCGATGAATTCACCCCTCCACTTT.